The 29 T cell receptor beta chains given below trace back to one sample, sequenced in a study of T cell repertoires in cytomegalovirus infection. TCRdb re-called the reads through MiXCR, storing one row per CDR3 protein. The table shows about 60,000 distinct CDR3 sequences, with roughly a third occurring only once. The antigens of these receptors remain unknown. What was sequenced was PBMCs, sequenced either directly or after in vitro stimulation (not recorded which). The receptor set was obtained from a human donor in good health (CMV status not recorded). Some clones in this sample may be carry-over from other donors' samples.

V is TRBV11-2 and J is TRBJ2-2; 9 bases map to TRBD2. Germline-derived CDR1 and CDR2 are SGHAT and FQNNGV. V dropped 0 bases and J dropped 6; count of bases not matched to a gene: 14. The CDR3 loop spans 19 amino acids. CDR3 bases: TGTGCCAGCAGCTTAGAGGGCGGGAGGGCAGTCGTGGAATCCGGGGAGCTGTTTTTT. Its translation is CASSLEGGRAVVESGELFF.

This clonotype was found many times. This chain links TRBV7-2 with TRBJ1-3; D not certain. CDR3 length: 14 residues. The germline V and J ends were trimmed by 1 base and 4 bases, with 8 bases remaining between them. Germline V gene lookup returns CDR1 SGHTA and CDR2 FQGNSA. The CDR3 spells CASSLGTRGNTIYF. The CDR3 nucleotides are TGTGCCAGCAGCTTAGGGACCCGCGGAAACACCATATATTTT. The whole variable domain, filled in from reference TRBV7-2 and TRBJ1-3, reads GAGVSQSPSNKVTEKGKDVELRCDPISGHTALYWYRQSLGQGLEFLIYFQGNSAPDKSGLPSDRFSAERTGGSVSTLTIQRTQQEDSAVYLCASSLGTRGNTIYFGEGSWLTVV.

At least ten counts were recorded for this clonotype. This chain connects TRBV6-1 to TRBJ2-1; 9 bases are a match to TRBD2. V was pared by 6 bases and J by 4 bases, with 7 bases of the junction left unmatched. Germline assignment: CDR1 MNHNS and CDR2 SASEGT. The CDR3 extends over 15 amino acids. In DNA form, the CDR3 reads TGTGCCAGCAGCGGGGCGACTAGCGGTTACAATGAGCAGTTCTTC. It is translated as CASSGATSGYNEQFF.

The table lists this clonotype with a count of one. The rearrangement joins TRBV20-1 to TRBJ1-2; D is uncertain. This CDR3 spans 15 amino acids. Germline V gene data show CDR1 as DFQATT and CDR2 as SNEGSKA (reference sequence). Trimming stripped 6 bases from V and 0 bases from J, with 17 bases between. In DNA, the CDR3 is TGCAGTGCCGTTGAGCCCCAGTTAGCTAACTATGGCTACACCTTC. This gives the protein CSAVEPQLANYGYTF.

The chain employs TRBV4-3 and TRBJ2-1, with 10 bases that match TRBD2. The junction had 8 bases not matched to a gene; V was cut back by 4 bases and J by 2 bases. The CDR3 consists of 17 residues. The germline V gene has CDR1 LGHNA and CDR2 YSLEER. This CDR3 reads CASSPRIAGGPYNEQFF. For the CDR3, the DNA is TGCGCCAGCAGCCCCCGAATAGCGGGAGGCCCCTACAATGAGCAGTTCTTC.

The rearrangement joins TRBV19 to TRBJ1-1; no clear D. Germline V lookup: CDR1 LNHDA, CDR2 SQIVND (reference sequence). V was shortened by 1 base and J by 3 bases, with 6 bases between the two germline ends. CDR3 length: 13 amino acids. The CDR3 nucleotides are TGTGCCAGTAGTATAGTGTCAGACACTGAAGCTTTCTTT. Protein product: CASSIVSDTEAFF.

V gene TRBV7-9 combines with J gene TRBJ2-1; perhaps TRBD1 as D (5 bases). The length of the CDR3 is 11 residues. Between the trimmed V and J ends, which lost 3 bases and 9 bases, there was a span of 6 bases. The germline V gene has CDR1 SEHNR and CDR2 FQNEAQ (reference sequence). The CDR3 protein is CASSFRGEQFF. DNA for the CDR3: TGTGCCAGCAGCTTTAGGGGTGAGCAGTTCTTC. Full variable domain (outside the CDR3, taken from reference TRBV7-9 and TRBJ2-1): DTGVSQNPRHKITKRGQNVTFRCDPISEHNRLYWYRQTLGQGPEFLTYFQNEAQLEKSRLLSDRFSAERPKGSFSTLEIQRTEQGDSAMYLCASSFRGEQFFGPGTRLTVL.

This clonotype was seen only a few times. The chain combines TRBV5-6 with TRBJ1-1; D is undetermined. The V gene's germline CDR1 is SGHDT and CDR2 YYEEEE. CDR3 length: 14 residues. V was pared by 4 bases and J by 7 bases, with 17 bases between. CDR3: CASSQIVREVEAFF. The CDR3 region has the DNA TGTGCCAGCAGCCAAATAGTGAGGGAGGTTGAAGCTTTCTTT.

This clonotype was seen a single time. The chain recombines TRBV7-9 with TRBJ2-3, with 8 bases fitting TRBD2. Germline V lookup: CDR1 SEHNR, CDR2 FQNEAQ (reference sequence). V was clipped by 0 bases and J by 11 bases; unmatched bases: 13. The CDR3 is 16 residues long. In DNA, the CDR3 is TGTGCCAGCAGCTTAGCGTTGCGGACTAGCCTACCAGGGCAGTATTTT. As protein: CASSLALRTSLPGQYF.

The chain recombines TRBV2 with TRBJ2-3, with D maybe TRBD2 (5 bases). The CDR3 is made up of 12 amino acids. Germline assignment: CDR1 SNHLY and CDR2 FYNNEI. V was trimmed by 8 bases and J by 6 bases, leaving 12 bases between them. CDR3 nucleotide sequence: TGTGCCAGCTCACTCATAGCGGATACGCAGTATTTT. It encodes CASSLIADTQYF.

The table lists this clonotype with a few counts. The rearrangement links TRBV5-6 to TRBJ2-7, with D perhaps assigned TRBD1 or TRBD2 (5 bases each). In germline, CDR1 is SGHDT, CDR2 YYEEEE. CDR3 length: 15 amino acids. V was pared by 1 base and J by 0 bases, with 11 bases between. The CDR3 is CASSLRTGLSYEQYF. In nucleotides, the CDR3 is TGTGCCAGCAGCTTGAGAACAGGACTCTCCTACGAGCAGTACTTC.

The chain uses TRBV2 and TRBJ1-1; TRBD1 aligns across 9 bases. Per the germline V gene, CDR1 is SNHLY and CDR2 is FYNNEI. The trim removed 9 bases at V and 4 bases at J, leaving 9 bases unmatched. There are 14 residues in the CDR3. The CDR3 loop is CARSKQGAGTEAFF. CDR3 bases: TGTGCCAGATCCAAACAGGGGGCAGGCACTGAAGCTTTCTTT.

The chain carries TRBV6-2 or TRBV6-3 and TRBJ2-5, with D possibly TRBD1 on 6 matching bases. The CDR3 covers 12 residues. Trimming took 6 bases from V and 7 from J, leaving 12 bases between them. Germline CDR1 reads MNHEY; CDR2 reads SVGEGT. For the CDR3, the DNA is TGTGCCAGCAGCCGGGACACGGGGACCCAGTACTTC. Its protein is CASSRDTGTQYF.

This chain links TRBV7-6 with TRBJ2-2, with unresolved D. This CDR3 comprises 17 residues. V was clipped by 0 bases and J by 0 bases, with 11 bases between them. Germline CDR1 and CDR2: SGHVS and FNYEAQ. The CDR3 sequence is CASSLASRLANTGELFF. The CDR3 region has the DNA TGTGCCAGCAGCTTAGCCTCGCGACTGGCGAACACCGGGGAGCTGTTTTTT.

The chain links TRBV19 to TRBJ2-1; 11 bases are shared with TRBD2. The germline CDR1 and CDR2 sequences are LNHDA and SQIVND (reference sequence). The CDR3 extends over 15 amino acids. V shed 3 bases and J 8 bases; nucleotides not matched to a gene: 6. CDR3 sequence: CASSILAGGGDEQFF. CDR3 DNA: TGTGCCAGTAGTATTTTAGCGGGGGGGGGGGATGAGCAGTTCTTC. Full variable domain (rest looked up from reference TRBV19 and TRBJ2-1): DGGITQSPKYLFRKEGQNVTLSCEQNLNHDAMYWYRQDPGQGLRLIYYSQIVNDFQKGDIAEGYSVSREKKESFPLTVTSAQKNPTAFYLCASSILAGGGDEQFFGPGTRLTVL.

This chain connects TRBV20-1 to TRBJ1-1; D is unclear. This CDR3 contains 12 residues. V lost 5 bases and J lost 1, with 8 bases in between. Looked up from germline, CDR1 is DFQATT and CDR2 is SNEGSKA (reference sequence). The CDR3 is CSAPTWNTEAFF. The CDR3 bases are TGCAGTGCTCCTACCTGGAACACTGAAGCTTTCTTT.

This CDR3 is CASRPPDINTEAFF. The CDR3 DNA follows: TGTGCCAGCAGACCCCCGGATATTAACACTGAAGCTTTCTTT. The chain is built from TRBV6-6 and TRBJ1-1; D unresolved. The V gene's germline CDR1 is MNHNY and CDR2 SVGAGI (reference sequence). Between the trimmed V and J ends, which lost 6 bases and 2 bases, there was a span of 13 bases. The CDR3 sequence is 14 residues long.

This chain joins TRBV30 and TRBJ1-1; TRBD1 matches 9 bases. J lost 11 bases, V lost 0 bases, and 4 bases had no gene match. Germline V gene sequence: CDR1 GTSNPN, CDR2 SVGIG (reference sequence). CDR3 length equals 12 residues. CDR3 loop: CAWSVQGAGAFF. CDR3 DNA: TGTGCCTGGAGTGTACAGGGGGCTGGGGCTTTCTTT. Together with reference TRBV30 and TRBJ1-1, the CDR3 gives the full variable domain: SQTIHQWPATLVQPVGSPLSLECTVEGTSNPNLYWYRQAAGRGLQLLFYSVGIGQISSEVPQNLSASRPQDRQFILSSKKLLLSDSGFYLCAWSVQGAGAFFGQGTRLTVV.

The chain combines TRBV4-1 with TRBJ2-7; perhaps TRBD2 as D (5 bases). Trimming removed 4 bases from V and 6 bases from J, with 10 bases in between. This CDR3 has 12 amino acids. Per germline, CDR1 MGHRA and CDR2 YSYEKL. The CDR3 spells CASSLNGGEQYF. In DNA form, the CDR3 reads TGCGCCAGCAGCCTGAACGGAGGCGAGCAGTACTTC.

V gene TRBV19 combines with J gene TRBJ1-5; TRBD1 aligns across 7 bases. The CDR3 sequence is 15 residues long. Trimming took 6 bases from V and 2 from J; bases not matched to a gene: 7. Germline V gene lookup returns CDR1 LNHDA and CDR2 SQIVND (reference sequence). This CDR3 is CASRRGQQGNQPQHF. The CDR3 bases are TGTGCCAGTAGAAGGGGGCAACAGGGCAATCAGCCCCAGCATTTT. The full variable domain, rest sourced from reference TRBV19 and TRBJ1-5, is DGGITQSPKYLFRKEGQNVTLSCEQNLNHDAMYWYRQDPGQGLRLIYYSQIVNDFQKGDIAEGYSVSREKKESFPLTVTSAQKNPTAFYLCASRRGQQGNQPQHFGDGTRLSIL.

This clonotype was counted between two and nine times. CDR3 nucleotide sequence: TGTGCCAGCACCTTTGACATGGACTATGGCTACACCTTC. Its protein is CASTFDMDYGYTF. The gene calls are TRBV5-6 and TRBJ1-2; D gene ambiguous. The CDR3 consists of 13 residues. V lost 6 bases to trimming and J lost 3 bases, with 12 bases between them. The germline V gene has CDR1 SGHDT and CDR2 YYEEEE.

Of note for this clonotype: Mismatch with germline at one junction end may stem from a read error. The chain carries TRBV5-3 and TRBJ2-1, with D tentatively TRBD2 (6 bases). TRBV5-3 is placed among ORFs of uncertain function. The length of the CDR3 is 13 residues. CDR3 loop: CASSFARDYEQFF. CDR3 sequence (DNA): TGTGCCAGCAGCTTTGCCCGGGACTATGAGCAGTTCTTC.

The J gene is TRBJ2-5, the V gene TRBV7-6; 8 nucleotides line up with TRBD2. With V trimmed by 3 bases and J by 1 base, 4 bases remained unmatched. Germline CDR1 reads SGHVS; CDR2 reads FNYEAQ. The CDR3 spans 15 residues. As DNA, the CDR3 is TGTGCCAGCAGCTTGGCGGGGGGCGCCCAAGAGACCCAGTACTTC. This codes for CASSLAGGAQETQYF.

This clonotype was seen only a few times. The CDR3, as DNA: TGCAGTGCTAGAGATCTGGCAGTTGGGACCCAGTACTTC. Its translation: CSARDLAVGTQYF. The chain links TRBV20-1 to TRBJ2-5; unclear D gene. V was shortened by 0 bases and J by 7 bases, with 12 bases between the two germline ends. CDR1 and CDR2 from the germline V gene are DFQATT and SNEGSKA (reference sequence). The CDR3 totals 13 residues.

V is TRBV6-8 and J is TRBJ1-5; a possible D gene is TRBD1 (6 bases). CDR1 and CDR2 (germline): MNHGY, SAAAGT. The V gene lost 6 bases and the J gene lost 0 bases, with 12 bases spanning the gap. The CDR3 length is 15 residues. CDR3 sequence: CASRLDSYSNQPQHF. The CDR3 nucleotides read TGTGCCAGCAGACTGGACAGTTATAGCAATCAGCCCCAGCATTTT.

The chain uses TRBV7-2 and TRBJ1-5, with 7 bases fitting TRBD1. This CDR3 has 13 amino acids. Germline CDR1 reads SGHTA; CDR2 reads FQGNSA. Trimming at V came to 10 bases and at J to 1 base, leaving 4 bases not matched to a gene. The CDR3 DNA reads as TGTGCCACCAAACAGGGGAGCAATCAGCCCCAGCATTTT. This codes for CATKQGSNQPQHF.

The genes are TRBV18 and TRBJ1-1, with D possibly TRBD1 on 6 matching bases. The V gene's germline CDR1 is KGHSH and CDR2 LQKENI. The CDR3 loop spans 13 amino acids. V lost 6 bases, J lost 11 bases, and 19 bases lay in between. CDR3 DNA: TGTGCCAGCTCTGGCAGCACAGGGTTAGGGGCTTTCTTT. Translation gives CASSGSTGLGAFF.

There are a few counts of this clonotype. The chain has TRBV6-2 or TRBV6-3 and TRBJ1-5; TRBD1 aligns across 7 bases. Germline lookup yields CDR1 MNHEY and CDR2 SVGEGT. V shed 4 bases and J 3 bases; nucleotides not matched to a gene: 12. This CDR3 contains 17 residues. The CDR3 protein is CASSSSRPQGVNQPQHF. The CDR3 region has the DNA TGTGCCAGCAGTTCCTCACGCCCCCAGGGGGTCAATCAGCCCCAGCATTTT.

The chain has TRBV2 and TRBJ1-5; 9 positions match TRBD1. V shed 7 bases and J 6 bases; nucleotides not matched to a gene: 7. Looked up from germline, CDR1 is SNHLY and CDR2 is FYNNEI. This CDR3 is built from 14 residues. The CDR3 sequence is CASTPTGGLQPQHF. For the CDR3, the DNA is TGTGCCAGCACCCCGACAGGGGGTCTTCAGCCCCAGCATTTT.